Following are 9 T cell receptor beta chains from one sample sequenced in a study of shared clonotypes between healthy human individuals. The protocol was immunoSEQ multiplex PCR, while the TCRdb copy is restricted to in-frame clones and leaves out a portion. The sample consists of about 600,000 clones, about 80% of them appearing once. The specimen was PBMCs. The receptors come from a woman in her thirties or forties in good health. Some clones in this sample may be carry-over from other donors' samples.

The V call is TRBV27, the J call TRBJ2-5, with 9 positions matching TRBD2. V shed 5 bases and J 5 bases; nucleotides not matched to a gene: 9. The CDR3 is 15 residues long. Germline V gives CDR1 MNHEY, CDR2 SMNVEV (reference sequence). The CDR3 loop is CASSATSGEWETQYF. Here the CDR3 DNA reads TGTGCCAGCAGTGCGACTAGCGGAGAGTGGGAGACCCAGTACTTC.

V gene TRBV10-3 combines with J gene TRBJ1-1; 9 nucleotides match TRBD1. The CDR3 has 15 residues. With 2 bases clipped from V and 1 base from J, the junction kept 2 bases outside the gene matches. Germline V CDR1 and CDR2: ENHRY, SYGVKD. For the CDR3, the DNA is TGTGCCATCAGTGAGAAGGGACAGGGGAACACTGAAGCTTTCTTT. It translates to CAISEKGQGNTEAFF.

The chain carries TRBV6-6 and TRBJ2-1, with D possibly matching TRBD1 (6 bases). The germline V gene encodes CDR1 MNHNY and CDR2 SVGAGI (reference sequence). The CDR3 spans 16 residues. The V end lost 8 bases, the J end lost 4 bases, and 21 bases lay between the germline ends. The CDR3 reads CASRKREDRSYNEQFF. The CDR3 DNA sequence: TGTGCCAGCCGGAAGAGGGAAGACAGGTCTTACAATGAGCAGTTCTTC.

The chain uses TRBV2 and TRBJ2-2; a possible D gene is TRBD1 (5 bases). The germline CDR1 and CDR2 sequences are SNHLY and FYNNEI. The CDR3 runs to 14 residues. The V and J ends lost 8 bases and 4 bases respectively, with 14 bases between them. DNA of the CDR3: TGTGCCAGCGTCTCGCAGGGTGTCACCGGGGAGCTGTTTTTT. Amino acids: CASVSQGVTGELFF.

The chain carries TRBV5-6 and TRBJ2-7; a weak D match, TRBD1 (6 bases). CDR1 and CDR2 from the germline V gene are SGHDT and YYEEEE. The CDR3 runs to 14 residues. Deletions cut 3 bases from V and 6 bases from J, with 16 bases between. The DNA of the CDR3 is TGTGCCAGCAGCTCAGACAGGTCCGGATCCGAGCAGTACTTC. Translation gives CASSSDRSGSEQYF.

The rearrangement links TRBV14 to TRBJ1-2, with 8 bases matching TRBD1. After removal of 3 bases from V and 4 bases from J, the junction contained 13 bases not matched to a gene. The germline gives CDR1 SGHDN, CDR2 FVKESK. The CDR3 sequence is 17 residues long. The CDR3 DNA is TGTGCCAGCAGCCAGGCCCGGAGACAGGGGAAGGGCTATGGCTACACCTTC. Its translation is CASSQARRQGKGYGYTF.

The chain has TRBV18 and TRBJ2-7; tentative D call: TRBD1 (6 bases). V was trimmed by 5 bases and J by 0 bases, leaving 11 bases between them. Germline V gene data show CDR1 as KGHSH and CDR2 as LQKENI. There are 14 residues in the CDR3. The chain's CDR3 is CASSARQDSYEQYF. DNA for the CDR3: TGTGCCAGCTCAGCTAGACAGGACTCCTACGAGCAGTACTTC.

This chain uses TRBV5-1 with TRBJ2-7; no reliable D call. Trimming removed 4 bases at V and 6 bases at J, with 11 bases between. Germline assignment: CDR1 SGHRS and CDR2 YFSETQ. CDR3 size: 12 residues. CDR3 DNA: TGCGCCAGCAGCCCGGGCCTCCCCGAGCAGTACTTC. This translates into CASSPGLPEQYF.

This clone has at least ten counts. In the same sample, other DNA sequences code for this CDR3. V gene TRBV4-1 combines with J gene TRBJ1-2; D is perhaps TRBD1 (5 bases). Germline-derived CDR1 and CDR2 are MGHRA and YSYEKL. Trimming took off 0 bases at V and 8 bases at J, with 16 bases between the two ends. The CDR3 is 15 amino acids. The CDR3 region has the DNA TGCGCCAGCAGCCAAGATATTACAGGATCAGGGGGCTACACCTTC. Encoded protein: CASSQDITGSGGYTF.